The 20 T cell receptor beta chains listed next were all sequenced from one sample in a study of blood T cell repertoires in COVID-19. Only in-frame clones appear in the TCRdb table, and some are missing; sequencing was by immunoSEQ multiplex PCR. This table holds approximately 38,000 clones, about 94% found once. The sequenced material came from peripheral blood. The receptors were gathered from a human donor with active COVID-19. The donor label of this sample is uncertain.

The chain carries TRBV7-9 and TRBJ2-5; TRBD1 matches 12 bases. The germline V gene has CDR1 SEHNR and CDR2 FQNEAQ (reference sequence). V was clipped by 3 bases and J by 5 bases; unmatched bases: 10. The CDR3 contains 17 residues. The CDR3 loop is CASSFGSGTGGVETQYF. CDR3 DNA: TGTGCCAGCAGCTTTGGGTCCGGGACAGGGGGCGTGGAGACCCAGTACTTC. The full variable domain, its missing parts supplied by reference TRBV7-9 and TRBJ2-5, is DTGVSQNPRHKITKRGQNVTFRCDPISEHNRLYWYRQTLGQGPEFLTYFQNEAQLEKSRLLSDRFSAERPKGSFSTLEIQRTEQGDSAMYLCASSFGSGTGGVETQYFGPGTRLLVL.

V usage is TRBV9 and J usage is TRBJ2-3; TRBD2 aligns across 9 bases. The germline V gene has CDR1 SGDLS and CDR2 YYNGEE. CDR3 length: 16 residues. The V and J ends lost 0 bases and 2 bases, in that order; junction bases with no gene match: 4. Here the CDR3 reads CASSVGASGTTDTQYF. The CDR3 bases are TGTGCCAGCAGCGTAGGGGCTAGCGGGACCACAGATACGCAGTATTTT.

V usage is TRBV10-1 and J usage is TRBJ2-7; 8 bases align to TRBD1. Germline CDR1 reads WNHNN; CDR2 reads SYGVQD (reference sequence). This CDR3 has 14 residues. Unmatched junction bases numbered 4, after V lost 4 bases and J lost 2 bases. CDR3 DNA sequence: TGCGCCAGCAGTGGGACAGGGTGGACCTACGAGCAGTACTTC. It specifies CASSGTGWTYEQYF.

This sequence joins TRBV27 and TRBJ1-5, with D perhaps matching TRBD1 (6 bases). The CDR3 has 15 residues. Trimming cost V 5 bases and J 0 bases, with 11 bases left between them. Per germline, CDR1 MNHEY and CDR2 SMNVEV (reference sequence). CDR3 sequence (DNA): TGTGCCAGCAGTACAGCAGGGGCTAGCAATCAGCCCCAGCATTTT. This codes for CASSTAGASNQPQHF.

CDR3 loop: CASSSVEGRAGNTIYF. For the CDR3, the DNA is TGCGCCAGCAGCTCCGTGGAGGGGCGGGCTGGAAACACCATATATTTT. The V and J genes are TRBV5-1 and TRBJ1-3; tentative D call: TRBD1 (5 bases). With 3 bases removed from V and 2 bases from J, the gap between germline ends came to 15 bases. CDR3 length equals 16 residues. The germline gives CDR1 SGHRS, CDR2 YFSETQ.

The rearrangement joins TRBV6-5 to TRBJ2-7, with 9 bases matching TRBD1. The CDR3 length is 14 residues. Germline CDR1 and CDR2: MNHEY and SVGAGI. Trimming took 5 bases from V and 2 from J; bases not matched to a gene: 4. The CDR3 nucleotides are TGTGCCAGCAGTCCGGACAGGGGTGCCTACGAGCAGTACTTC. This encodes CASSPDRGAYEQYF.

The V gene is TRBV25-1, the J gene TRBJ2-2, with D perhaps TRBD1 (5 bases). CDR3 length equals 12 residues. Germline CDR1 is MGHDK and CDR2 is SYGVNS. Trimming cost V 7 bases and J 6 bases, with 9 bases left between them. The CDR3: CASTPGSGELFF. The CDR3 coding sequence is TGTGCCAGCACTCCAGGGTCCGGGGAGCTGTTTTTT.

This sequence joins TRBV6-5 and TRBJ1-1; D is undetermined. Germline assignment: CDR1 MNHEY and CDR2 SVGAGI. Trimming stripped 2 bases from V and 4 bases from J, with 5 bases between. This CDR3 comprises 12 residues. The CDR3: CASSYAGTEAFF. The CDR3 DNA sequence: TGTGCCAGCAGTTACGCGGGCACTGAAGCTTTCTTT.

This sequence joins TRBV25-1 and TRBJ1-2; possibly TRBD1 for D (5 bases). The CDR3 extends over 15 amino acids. Trimming left V 1 base short and J 7 bases short, with 16 bases between. CDR1 MGHDK and CDR2 SYGVNS come from the germline V gene. The CDR3 is CASSESSAGFGGYTF. As DNA, the CDR3 is TGTGCCAGCAGTGAATCATCCGCAGGGTTTGGTGGCTACACCTTC.

The chain carries TRBV5-1 and TRBJ1-3; TRBD1 matches at 8 bases. V dropped 5 bases and J dropped 2; count of bases not matched to a gene: 3. The CDR3 loop spans 14 amino acids. Germline V gives CDR1 SGHRS, CDR2 YFSETQ. Written as DNA, the CDR3 is TGCGCCAGCAGGGAGGACAGGGCTGGAAACACCATATATTTT. Translated, it gives CASREDRAGNTIYF.

The V and J genes are TRBV7-8 and TRBJ2-7; possible D gene TRBD2, 7 bases. The V and J ends lost 5 bases and 2 bases respectively, with 13 bases between them. CDR3 size: 14 residues. The germline gives CDR1 SGHVS, CDR2 FQNEAQ. The CDR3 DNA reads as TGTGCCAGCAGCGACGAGGGGGGGGCCTACGAGCAGTACTTC. Residues: CASSDEGGAYEQYF.

This chain connects TRBV27 to TRBJ2-5; 8 bases line up with TRBD1. V dropped 4 bases and J dropped 1; count of bases not matched to a gene: 2. Looked up from germline, CDR1 is MNHEY and CDR2 is SMNVEV (reference sequence). The CDR3 has 14 residues. The CDR3 bases are TGTGCCAGCAGTTCGGGACAGGTCCAAGAGACCCAGTACTTC. Translation gives CASSSGQVQETQYF.

The chain carries TRBV2 and TRBJ2-5, with a tentative D call TRBD2 (5 bases). Per the germline V gene, CDR1 is SNHLY and CDR2 is FYNNEI. This CDR3 has 14 amino acids. Trimming left V 6 bases short and J 2 bases short, with 13 bases between. CDR3 bases: TGTGCCAGCAGACCGGACGGGAATCAAGAGACCCAGTACTTC. The encoded protein is CASRPDGNQETQYF.

The rearrangement joins TRBV2 to TRBJ1-3, with D tentatively TRBD1 (5 bases). The germline V gene has CDR1 SNHLY and CDR2 FYNNEI. CDR3 length: 16 amino acids. V lost 2 bases, J lost 0 bases, and 11 bases lay in between. The CDR3 DNA reads as TGTGCCAGCAGTGAACAGGGAATAAGCTCTGGAAACACCATATATTTT. It yields the protein CASSEQGISSGNTIYF.

This clone was detected a few times. The chain carries TRBV29-1 and TRBJ2-5, with 8 bases matching TRBD2. CDR3 length: 18 amino acids. V lost 7 bases to trimming and J lost 4 bases; unmatched junction nucleotides: 23. Germline V gives CDR1 SQVTM, CDR2 ANQGSEA. The CDR3 reads CSAWGQREPVLAGETQYF. Here the CDR3 DNA reads TGCAGCGCCTGGGGGCAGCGGGAGCCGGTCTTAGCTGGAGAGACCCAGTACTTC.

This chain connects TRBV24-1 to TRBJ2-1, with a tentative D call TRBD2 (6 bases). This CDR3 spans 15 amino acids. From germline, CDR1 is KGHDR and CDR2 SFDVKD. V lost 5 bases to trimming and J lost 1 base, with 11 bases between them. CDR3 loop: CATSAPGGSYNEQFF. DNA for the CDR3: TGTGCCACCAGTGCCCCTGGGGGGTCCTACAATGAGCAGTTCTTC.

The chain employs TRBV6-6 and TRBJ2-2; D possibly corresponds to TRBD2 (7 bases). V gave up 4 bases and J gave up 4 bases, with 10 bases separating them. The V gene's germline CDR1 is MNHNY and CDR2 SVGAGI (reference sequence). This CDR3 has 14 residues. CDR3 region: CASSWGGPTGELFF. The CDR3 nucleotides are TGTGCCAGCAGTTGGGGGGGGCCCACCGGGGAGCTGTTTTTT.

The genes are TRBV12-3 or TRBV12-4 and TRBJ2-7; D is perhaps TRBD1 (5 bases). This CDR3 is built from 13 residues. The V end was cut by 5 bases, the J end by 5 bases, with 13 bases between. CDR3 nucleotide sequence: TGTGCCAGCAGTACACAGGCTACCCACGAGCAGTACTTC. Protein: CASSTQATHEQYF.

The chain is built from TRBV11-2 and TRBJ2-3; 9 nucleotides line up with TRBD1. From germline, CDR1 is SGHAT and CDR2 FQNNGV. V lost 5 bases, J lost 0 bases, and 9 bases stayed unmatched. This CDR3 has 17 amino acids. CDR3 residues: CASSATGGITSTDTQYF. CDR3 sequence (DNA): TGTGCCAGCAGCGCGACAGGGGGGATCACTAGCACAGATACGCAGTATTTT.

This clone was observed once. The chain combines TRBV7-2 with TRBJ2-3; D perhaps matches TRBD2 (6 bases). The CDR3 covers 18 residues. Germline lookup yields CDR1 SGHTA and CDR2 FQGNSA. V lost 1 base and J lost 5, with 22 bases in between. In nucleotides, the CDR3 is TGTGCCAGCAGCTTAGAGTCCCGGGGGAGTCTGTTGGGAGATACGCAGTATTTT. Translating it yields CASSLESRGSLLGDTQYF.